Sequencing of this T cell receptor beta chain was carried out in a study of shared clonotypes between healthy human individuals. Turning to the study itself: Per-donor plates numbered three CD4 naive, three CD4 memory, two CD8 naive and one CD8 memory. Study-wide results and limits: Few donors limited the genetic and exposure-history diversity represented.

The CDR3 runs 15 residues. Unmatched junction bases numbered 7, after V lost 2 bases and J lost 7 bases. Per germline, CDR1 SGHDT and CDR2 YYEEEE. This clone appeared a few times. Its specificity is not known. The investigators split CD4+ cells into a CD45RA+ naive subset and a CD45RA-negative memory subset. The authors loaded 200 ng DNA, around 30,000 T cell genomes, into sorted-subset replicate PCRs. TCRdb's table, derived via immunoSEQ multiplex PCR, lists solely in-frame clones and lacks some. Seen here are 730,000 or so clones, around 72% observed once, and the top ten hold about 2%. The sequencing input was memory CD4+ T cells sorted from blood. Subset described: CD45RA-negative fraction. The chain carries TRBV5-6 and TRBJ1-2, with 11 bases that match TRBD1. The source is a woman aged 25 to 39 in good health. CDR3 DNA: TGTGCCAGCAGCTTTTTCGGACAGGGGGCATCTGGCTACACCTTC. It specifies CASSFFGQGASGYTF.